The present entry profiles one T cell receptor beta chain with its context. Its antigen remains unidentified. Per-base quality was not reported, and no clone a single base away is much larger than it. This entry belongs to a study of graft-versus-host responses after intestinal transplantation (TCRdb year 2021). Context from the whole study: The transplants that recipients got were multivisceral, liver-intestinal, or isolated intestinal. Anti-thymocyte globulin induction was given to all recipients, followed by maintenance tacrolimus and steroids for about 3 years. After intestinal transplantation, graft-versus-host and host-versus-graft alloreactive T cell clones in the graft, circulation and bone marrow were tracked using bulk TCR-beta CDR3 sequencing. To identify alloreactive clones, pre-transplant mixed lymphocyte reaction products were sequenced and then compared with unstimulated pre-transplant donor and recipient T cells. The cohort enrolled some 24 intestinal transplant recipients, one of whom was a retransplant, and a few patients without pretransplant specimens were excluded. Donor T cell macrochimerism was defined as a peak of at least 4% donor T cells among recipient peripheral blood mononuclear cells. Rather than being sequenced by the commercial service, samples from a few later patients were sequenced in-house on an Illumina MiSeq and processed with MiXCR.

Relative to germline, V is 2 bases shorter and J is 2 bases shorter, with 16 bases between their ends. The cysteine opens and the phenylalanine closes a CDR3 of 16 amino acids. The read is trimmed to its CDR3 DNA, 48 bases read in frame from base 1. CDR1 LGHNA and CDR2 YNFKEQ are derived from the germline V gene. Study-level results and caveats: GvH clones were detected in recipient bone marrow, and some of these GvH clones were observed earlier in ileal mucosa or blood, consistent with an intestinal mucosal origin. Conclusions were limited by the relatively low number and heterogeneity of intestinal transplant patients. High GvH to HvG T cell clonal ratios were observed in the allografts of patients with donor T cell macrochimerism. Early after transplant, peak levels of circulating GvH clones were associated with declines in HvG clones.

Libraries came from the immunoSEQ multiplex PCR assay. For most patients, genomic DNA was isolated using the Qiagen DNeasy Blood and Tissue Kit and was shipped frozen to Adaptive Biotechnologies for TCR sequencing. For most patients, high-throughput TCR-beta CDR3 sequencing of genomic DNA was performed by Adaptive Biotechnologies. On the authors' methods: Adaptive's ImmunoSEQ software supplied the TCR sequencing data for 15 to 20 patients, while MiXCR and VDJtools were used to process a few other patients. To correct CD4 versus CD8 sorting errors, sequences present in both subsets at a frequency ratio below 5:1 were removed. CDR3 nucleotide sequences shared between donor and recipient were removed because their origin could not be assigned. At least 2-fold expansion over unstimulated cells and a minimum CFSE-low frequency of 0.002% (template counts) or 0.001% (read counts) were required for clones to be classified as alloreactive. Clones were considered mappable if detected in sequenced pre-transplant spleen, lymph node, or MLR CFSE-low populations of the donor or recipient. The cumulative frequency of alloreactive clones was calculated as a percentage of all sequences, weighted by copy number. TCRdb provides this immuneACCESS table in a form limited to in-frame rearrangements. Some clones are lacking; in checked studies, under half of them reflect an unresolved V gene, and why the rest are absent is not known. That table is the source of V, J and clone size, and D and trimming were worked out from the DNA. In all, the sample holds tens of thousands of clones, and about 89% of those were seen once. The top ten constitute 0.62% of the sample.

Read against the paper, the sample's time point label means: cells obtained before transplantation from donor or recipient. CD3+CD4+ and CD3+CD8+ populations were FACS-sorted from unstimulated pre-transplant donor and recipient cells taken from spleen or lymph nodes. The sequence is built from TRBV4-2 and TRBJ2-7, with the D gene not clear enough to name. This sequence was found in a human donor who was the organ donor for an intestinal transplant. Sample: unstimulated CD4+ T cells sorted from spleen or lymph node cells, taken before transplant. The nucleotide sequence reads TGTGCCAGCAGCCAACAGGCAAACTTGAACCCCTACGAGCAGTACTTC. Its translation is CASSQQANLNPYEQYF.